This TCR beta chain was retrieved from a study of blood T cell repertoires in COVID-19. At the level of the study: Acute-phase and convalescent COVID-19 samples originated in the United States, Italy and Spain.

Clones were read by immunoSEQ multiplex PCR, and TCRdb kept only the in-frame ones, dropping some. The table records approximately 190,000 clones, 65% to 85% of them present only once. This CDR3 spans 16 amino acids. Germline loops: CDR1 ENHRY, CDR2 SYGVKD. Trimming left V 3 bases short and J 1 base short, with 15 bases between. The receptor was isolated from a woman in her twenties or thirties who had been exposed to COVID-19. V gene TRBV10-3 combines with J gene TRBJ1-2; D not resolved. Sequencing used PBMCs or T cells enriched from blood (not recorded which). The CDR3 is CAISDGAGKGNYGYTF. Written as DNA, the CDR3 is TGTGCCATCAGTGATGGCGCCGGGAAGGGTAACTATGGCTACACCTTC.